This T cell receptor (beta chain) was recorded in a study of blood T cell repertoires in COVID-19. Study-wide background: Spain, Italy and the United States supplied samples that represented acute and convalescent COVID-19. T cells, B-cell-depleted T cells, or PBMCs provided the cDNA or gDNA that served as material.

As originally analysed: Amplification of reference gene primers provided the estimated nucleated cell counts. Using immunoSEQ multiplex PCR, the repertoire was profiled, and TCRdb retains in-frame clones only, with some absent. That table supplies the V and J calls and clone size; D and trimming were determined from the DNA. In the table there are around 230,000 clones, 80% to 90% of which are singletons. CDR1 is SQVTM, CDR2 ANQGSEA, per germline. Losses at the gene ends were 6 bases for V and 1 base for J; bases not matched to a gene: 3. CDR3 length: 13 residues. The clonotype comes from a man between 40 and 49 years old with acute or convalescent COVID-19. The sequenced material came from peripheral blood. This sequence joins TRBV29-1 and TRBJ1-1, with TRBD1 identical over 9 bases. Written as DNA, the CDR3 is TGCAGCGTCGCGGGACAGGGGAACACTGAAGCTTTCTTT. Translation: CSVAGQGNTEAFF.